This T cell receptor beta chain is from a study of lymphopenia after photon versus proton radiotherapy. Sequenced by immunoSEQ multiplex PCR; TCRdb stores in-frame clones only, minus some. The sample contains about 30,000 clones, approximately 93% of which appear only once. Germline assignment: CDR1 SGHNT and CDR2 YYREEE (reference sequence). The CDR3 sequence is 16 residues long. Trimming took 0 bases from V and 4 from J, leaving 14 bases between them. The V gene is TRBV5-4, the J gene TRBJ1-3; D is uncertain. The source of this sequence is a woman in her forties or fifties with cholangiocarcinoma. This material consisted of peripheral blood, taken from a patient treated with photon-based radiotherapy. The CDR3 DNA sequence: TGTGCCAGCAGCTTGGGCCGGGCCCTAAAAGGAAACACCATATATTTT. It encodes CASSLGRALKGNTIYF.